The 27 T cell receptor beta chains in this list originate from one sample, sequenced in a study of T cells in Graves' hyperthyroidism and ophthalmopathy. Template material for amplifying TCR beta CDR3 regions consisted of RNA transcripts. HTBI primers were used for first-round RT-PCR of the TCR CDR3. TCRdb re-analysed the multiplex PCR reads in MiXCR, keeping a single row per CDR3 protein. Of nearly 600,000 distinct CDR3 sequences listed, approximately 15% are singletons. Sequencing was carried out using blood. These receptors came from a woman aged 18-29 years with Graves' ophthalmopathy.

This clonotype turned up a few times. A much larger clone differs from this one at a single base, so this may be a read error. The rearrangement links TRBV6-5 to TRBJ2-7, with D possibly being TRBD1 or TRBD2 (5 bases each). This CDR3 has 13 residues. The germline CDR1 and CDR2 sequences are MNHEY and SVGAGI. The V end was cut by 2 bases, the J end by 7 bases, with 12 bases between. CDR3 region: CASSYGTANEQYF. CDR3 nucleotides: TGTGCCAGCAGTTACGGGACGGCCAATGAGCAGTACTTC.

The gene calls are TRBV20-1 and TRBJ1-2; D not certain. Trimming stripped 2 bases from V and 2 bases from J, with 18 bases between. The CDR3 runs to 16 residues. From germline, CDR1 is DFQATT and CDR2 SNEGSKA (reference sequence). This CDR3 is CSARPPPVTRNYGYTF. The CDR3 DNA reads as TGCAGTGCTAGACCCCCCCCGGTCACGAGAAACTATGGCTACACCTTC.

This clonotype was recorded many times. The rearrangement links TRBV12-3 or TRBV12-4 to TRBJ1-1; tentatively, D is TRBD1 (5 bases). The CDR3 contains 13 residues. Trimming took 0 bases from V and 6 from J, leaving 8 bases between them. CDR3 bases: TGTGCCAGCAGTTTAGCAGGGGCGTCTGAAGCTTTCTTT. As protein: CASSLAGASEAFF.

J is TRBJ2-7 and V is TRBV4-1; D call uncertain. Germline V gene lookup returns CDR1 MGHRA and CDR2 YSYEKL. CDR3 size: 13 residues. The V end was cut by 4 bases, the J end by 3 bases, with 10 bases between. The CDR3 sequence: CASSPRVDYEQYF. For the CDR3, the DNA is TGCGCCAGCAGCCCTAGGGTGGACTACGAGCAGTACTTC.

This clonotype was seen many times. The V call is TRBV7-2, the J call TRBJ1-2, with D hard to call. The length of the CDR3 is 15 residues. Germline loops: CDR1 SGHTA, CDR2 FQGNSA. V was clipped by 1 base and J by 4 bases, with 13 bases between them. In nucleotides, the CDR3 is TGTGCCAGCAGCTTAGGGTCAGGAGCGACCTATGGCTACACCTTC. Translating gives CASSLGSGATYGYTF.

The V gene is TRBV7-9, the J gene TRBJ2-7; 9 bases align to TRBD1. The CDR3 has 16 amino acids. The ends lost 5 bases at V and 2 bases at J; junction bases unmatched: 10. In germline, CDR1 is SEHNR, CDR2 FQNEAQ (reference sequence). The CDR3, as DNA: TGTGCCAGCAGCACTAGGGGACAGGGCCTAACCTACGAGCAGTACTTC. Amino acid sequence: CASSTRGQGLTYEQYF.

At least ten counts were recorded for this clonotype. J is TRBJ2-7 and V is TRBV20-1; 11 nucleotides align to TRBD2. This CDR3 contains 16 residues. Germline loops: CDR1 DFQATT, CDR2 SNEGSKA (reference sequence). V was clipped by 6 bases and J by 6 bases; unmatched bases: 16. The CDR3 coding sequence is TGCAGTGCCGTTCCACTAGCGGGAGCGGTGGTGGGCGAGCAGTACTTC. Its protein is CSAVPLAGAVVGEQYF.

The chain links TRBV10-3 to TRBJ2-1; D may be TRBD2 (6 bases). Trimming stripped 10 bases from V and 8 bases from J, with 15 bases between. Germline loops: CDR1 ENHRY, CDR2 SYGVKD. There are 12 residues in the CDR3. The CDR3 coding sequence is TGTGCCACCCGGAGGGCTGGGGATGAGCAGTTCTTC. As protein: CATRRAGDEQFF.

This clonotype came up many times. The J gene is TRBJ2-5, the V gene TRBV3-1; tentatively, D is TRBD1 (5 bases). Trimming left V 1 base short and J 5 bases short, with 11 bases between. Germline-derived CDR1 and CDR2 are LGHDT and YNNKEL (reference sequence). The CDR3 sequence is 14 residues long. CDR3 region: CASSQADRPETQYF. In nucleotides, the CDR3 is TGTGCCAGCAGCCAAGCTGACAGACCCGAGACCCAGTACTTC.

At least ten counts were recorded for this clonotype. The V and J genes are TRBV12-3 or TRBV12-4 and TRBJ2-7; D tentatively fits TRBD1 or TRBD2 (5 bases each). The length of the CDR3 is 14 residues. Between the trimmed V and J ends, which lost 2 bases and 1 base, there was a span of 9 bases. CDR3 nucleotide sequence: TGTGCCAGCAGTTTAATTGGGGGATCCTACGAGCAGTACTTC. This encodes CASSLIGGSYEQYF.

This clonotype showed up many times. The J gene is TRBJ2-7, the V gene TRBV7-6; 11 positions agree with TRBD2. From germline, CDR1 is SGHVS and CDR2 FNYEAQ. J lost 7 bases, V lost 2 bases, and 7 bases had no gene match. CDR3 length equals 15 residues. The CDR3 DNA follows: TGTGCCAGCAGCTTATTAGCGGGAGGGCCGAAGGAGCAGTACTTC. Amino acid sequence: CASSLLAGGPKEQYF.

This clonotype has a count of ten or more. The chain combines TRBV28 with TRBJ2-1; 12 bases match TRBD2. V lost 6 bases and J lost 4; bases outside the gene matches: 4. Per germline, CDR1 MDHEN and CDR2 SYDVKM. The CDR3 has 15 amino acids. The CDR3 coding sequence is TGTGCCAGCAGGGGCGGGACTAGCGGGTACAATGAGCAGTTCTTC. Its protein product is CASRGGTSGYNEQFF.

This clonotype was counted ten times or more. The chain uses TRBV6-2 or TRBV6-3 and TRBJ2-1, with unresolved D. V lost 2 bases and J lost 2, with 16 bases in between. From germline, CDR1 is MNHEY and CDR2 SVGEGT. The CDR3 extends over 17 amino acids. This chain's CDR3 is CASSYRQLHRTYNEQFF. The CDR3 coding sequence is TGTGCCAGCAGTTACCGACAACTCCACCGGACCTACAATGAGCAGTTCTTC.

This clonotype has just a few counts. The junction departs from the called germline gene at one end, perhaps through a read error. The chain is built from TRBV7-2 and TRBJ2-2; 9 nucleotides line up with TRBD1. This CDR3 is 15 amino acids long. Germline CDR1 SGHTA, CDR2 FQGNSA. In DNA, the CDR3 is TGTGCCGGCAGCTCCCAGACAGGGGGGGCCGGGGAGCTGTTTTTT. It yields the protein CAGSSQTGGAGELFF.

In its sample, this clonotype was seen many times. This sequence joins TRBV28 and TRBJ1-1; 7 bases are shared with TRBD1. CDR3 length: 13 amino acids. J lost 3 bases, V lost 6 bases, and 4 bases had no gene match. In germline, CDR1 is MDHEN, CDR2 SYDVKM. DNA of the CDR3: TGTGCCAGCAGCTCCAGGGGGGACACTGAAGCTTTCTTT. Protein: CASSSRGDTEAFF.

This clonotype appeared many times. The chain's CDR3 is CASSQVLTDYGYTF. In nucleotides, the CDR3 is TGTGCCAGCAGCCAGGTGTTAACCGATTATGGCTACACCTTC. This chain uses TRBV3-1 with TRBJ1-2; D gene uncertain. CDR3 size: 14 residues. The V gene's germline CDR1 is LGHDT and CDR2 YNNKEL (reference sequence). V shed 3 bases and J shed 5 bases, with 13 bases lying between them.

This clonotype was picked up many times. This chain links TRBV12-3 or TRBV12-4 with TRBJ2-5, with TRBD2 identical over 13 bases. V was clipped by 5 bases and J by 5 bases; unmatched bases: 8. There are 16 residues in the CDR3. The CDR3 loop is CASSTGLAGPSETQYF. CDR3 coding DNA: TGTGCCAGCAGTACGGGACTAGCGGGGCCCTCCGAGACCCAGTACTTC.

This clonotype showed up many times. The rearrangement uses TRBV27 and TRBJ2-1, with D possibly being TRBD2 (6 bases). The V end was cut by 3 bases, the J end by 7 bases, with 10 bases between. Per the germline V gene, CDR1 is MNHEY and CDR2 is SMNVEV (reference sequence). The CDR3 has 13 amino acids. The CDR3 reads CASSFLGRNEQFF. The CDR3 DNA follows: TGTGCCAGCAGTTTCCTCGGGAGAAATGAGCAGTTCTTC.

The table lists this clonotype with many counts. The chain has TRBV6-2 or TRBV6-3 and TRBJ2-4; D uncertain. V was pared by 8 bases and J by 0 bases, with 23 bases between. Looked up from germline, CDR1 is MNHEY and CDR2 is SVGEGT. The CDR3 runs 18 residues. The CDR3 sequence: CASGTAPWAALAKNIQYF. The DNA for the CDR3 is TGTGCCAGCGGTACAGCCCCTTGGGCAGCCTTAGCCAAAAACATTCAGTACTTC.

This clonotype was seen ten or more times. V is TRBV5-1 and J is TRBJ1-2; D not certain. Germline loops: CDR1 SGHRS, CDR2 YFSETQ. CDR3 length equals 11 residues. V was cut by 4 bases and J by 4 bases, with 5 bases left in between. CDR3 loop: CASSNLYGYTF. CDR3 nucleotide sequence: TGCGCCAGCAGCAATCTCTATGGCTACACCTTC.

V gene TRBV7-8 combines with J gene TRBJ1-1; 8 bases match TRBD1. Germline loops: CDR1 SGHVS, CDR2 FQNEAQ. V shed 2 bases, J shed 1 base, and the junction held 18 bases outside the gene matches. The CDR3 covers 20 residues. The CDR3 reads CASSLMRSGQGGVKNTEAFF. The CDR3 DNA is TGTGCCAGCAGCTTAATGCGTTCCGGACAGGGAGGGGTTAAGAACACTGAAGCTTTCTTT.

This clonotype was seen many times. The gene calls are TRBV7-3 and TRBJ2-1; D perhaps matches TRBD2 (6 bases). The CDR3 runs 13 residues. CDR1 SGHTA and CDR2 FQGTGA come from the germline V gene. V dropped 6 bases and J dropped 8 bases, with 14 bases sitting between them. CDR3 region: CASSRLVRDEQFF. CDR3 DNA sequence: TGTGCCAGCAGTCGACTAGTTCGGGATGAGCAGTTCTTC. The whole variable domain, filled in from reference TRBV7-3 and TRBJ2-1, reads GAGVSQTPSNKVTEKGKYVELRCDPISGHTALYWYRQSLGQGPEFLIYFQGTGAADDSGLPNDRFFAVRPEGSVSTLKIQRTERGDSAVYLCASSRLVRDEQFFGPGTRLTVL.

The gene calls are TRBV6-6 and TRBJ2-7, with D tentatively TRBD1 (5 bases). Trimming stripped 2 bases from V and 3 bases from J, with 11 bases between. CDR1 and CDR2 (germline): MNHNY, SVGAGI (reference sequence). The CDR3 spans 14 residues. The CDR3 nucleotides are TGTGCCAGCAGTTACCGGACAACACGCTACGAGCAGTACTTC. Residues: CASSYRTTRYEQYF.

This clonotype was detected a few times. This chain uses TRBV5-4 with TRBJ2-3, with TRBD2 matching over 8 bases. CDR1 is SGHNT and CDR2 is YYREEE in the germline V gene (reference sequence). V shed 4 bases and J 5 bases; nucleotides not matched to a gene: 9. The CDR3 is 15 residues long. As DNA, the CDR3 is TGTGCCAGCAGCGATCCGGGACTAGTTATAGATACGCAGTATTTT. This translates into CASSDPGLVIDTQYF.

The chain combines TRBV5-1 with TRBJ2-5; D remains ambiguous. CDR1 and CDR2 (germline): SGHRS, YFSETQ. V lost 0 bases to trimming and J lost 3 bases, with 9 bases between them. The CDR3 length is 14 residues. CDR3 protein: CASSLAETEETQYF. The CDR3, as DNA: TGCGCCAGCAGCTTGGCGGAAACGGAAGAGACCCAGTACTTC.

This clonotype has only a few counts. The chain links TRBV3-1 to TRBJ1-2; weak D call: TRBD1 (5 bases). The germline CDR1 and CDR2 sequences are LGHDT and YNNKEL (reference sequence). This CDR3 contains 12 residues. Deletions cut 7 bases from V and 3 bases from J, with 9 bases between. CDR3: CASKARDYGYTF. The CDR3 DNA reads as TGTGCCAGCAAAGCCAGGGACTATGGCTACACCTTC.

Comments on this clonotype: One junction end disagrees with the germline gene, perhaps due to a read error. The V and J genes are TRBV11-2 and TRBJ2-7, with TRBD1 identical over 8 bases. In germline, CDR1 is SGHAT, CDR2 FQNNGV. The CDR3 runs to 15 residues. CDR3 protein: CASSPGQGSSYKQYF. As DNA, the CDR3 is TGTGCCAGCAGCCCTGGACAGGGCTCCTCCTACAAGCAGTACTTC.